Below, 22 T cell receptor beta chains from the same sample are listed, as sequenced in a study of PD-L1 blockade in urothelial cancer. The protocol was immunoSEQ multiplex PCR, while the TCRdb copy is restricted to in-frame clones and leaves out a portion. The profile shows roughly 120,000 clones, around 85% of them singletons. Noted time point: pretreatment peripheral blood. Sequenced here: PBMCs, sampled around atezolizumab (anti-PD-L1) treatment. The receptors come from a middle-aged man with urothelial cancer.

The genes are TRBV9 and TRBJ1-1; no clear D gene. Germline V gives CDR1 SGDLS, CDR2 YYNGEE. The CDR3 runs 19 residues. V lost 3 bases and J lost 6, with 30 bases in between. CDR3 coding DNA: TGTGCCAGCAGCGAAGGAGGGTTGAGGCTCGTGATCCCCGGGGCTGAAGCTTTCTTT. It is translated as CASSEGGLRLVIPGAEAFF.

The chain joins TRBV6-4 to TRBJ2-1, with D hard to call. CDR1 MRHNA and CDR2 SNTAGT come from the germline V gene. CDR3 length: 13 amino acids. The V and J ends lost 5 bases and 5 bases respectively, with 10 bases between them. In nucleotides, the CDR3 is TGTGCCAGCAGTACTGGGCTGAACAATGAGCAGTTCTTC. Its translation: CASSTGLNNEQFF.

V and J are TRBV4-2 and TRBJ2-2; 7 nucleotides agree with TRBD2. V lost 3 bases, J lost 5 bases, and 9 bases stayed unmatched. The CDR3 runs 16 residues. In germline, CDR1 is LGHNA, CDR2 YNFKEQ. This CDR3 is CASSQRAGVGTGELFF. The CDR3 nucleotides are TGTGCCAGCAGCCAGAGGGCGGGAGTTGGTACCGGGGAGCTGTTTTTT.

As regards this clone: An end of the junction differs from the germline gene, which may be a read error. The gene calls are TRBV30 and TRBJ1-4, with 7 bases fitting TRBD1. Germline V gene data show CDR1 as GTSNPN and CDR2 as SVGIG (reference sequence). The CDR3 sequence is 15 residues long. The CDR3 region is CAWSLTGVANEKLFF. The CDR3 DNA reads as TGTGCCTGGAGCCTTACAGGGGTCGCCAATGAGAAACTGTTTTTT.

The J gene is TRBJ2-1, the V gene TRBV28; 13 bases are shared with TRBD2. This CDR3 is built from 16 residues. Germline V gene sequence: CDR1 MDHEN, CDR2 SYDVKM. The ends lost 8 bases at V and 4 bases at J; junction bases unmatched: 8. In DNA form, the CDR3 reads TGTGCCAGCCGGGGACTAGCGGGATTTTCGTACAATGAGCAGTTCTTC. Translating gives CASRGLAGFSYNEQFF.

V usage is TRBV5-1 and J usage is TRBJ1-6, with D hard to call. Germline CDR1 and CDR2: SGHRS and YFSETQ. The V end was cut by 4 bases, the J end by 4 bases, with 12 bases between. The CDR3 is made up of 15 amino acids. DNA for the CDR3: TGCGCCAGCAGCCTCGAGGATCGGTATAATTCACCCCTCCACTTT. It translates to CASSLEDRYNSPLHF. Full variable domain (remainder filled in from reference TRBV5-1 and TRBJ1-6): KAGVTQTPRYLIKTRGQQVTLSCSPISGHRSVSWYQQTPGQGLQFLFEYFSETQRNKGNFPGRFSGRQFSNSRSEMNVSTLELGDSALYLCASSLEDRYNSPLHFGNGTRLTVT.

The V gene is TRBV2, the J gene TRBJ2-7; D is possibly TRBD2 (5 bases). The CDR3 extends over 12 amino acids. Germline loops: CDR1 SNHLY, CDR2 FYNNEI. Trimming cost V 7 bases and J 3 bases, with 10 bases left between them. CDR3 nucleotides: TGTGCCAGCACCGACTACCTCTACGAGCAGTACTTC. Amino acid sequence: CASTDYLYEQYF.

V usage is TRBV28 and J usage is TRBJ1-2; 7 nucleotides agree with TRBD1. CDR1 and CDR2 from the germline V gene are MDHEN and SYDVKM. The CDR3 is 15 amino acids. V trimming: 5 bases; J trimming: 3 bases; junction bases outside the gene matches: 9. The CDR3 sequence is CASSPHLTGHYGYTF. Here the CDR3 DNA reads TGTGCCAGCAGTCCTCACTTGACAGGGCACTATGGCTACACCTTC.

This sequence joins TRBV28 and TRBJ1-1; unclear D gene. Germline V lookup: CDR1 MDHEN, CDR2 SYDVKM. The CDR3 contains 13 residues. Deletions cut 4 bases from V and 6 bases from J, with 12 bases between. DNA of the CDR3: TGTGCCAGCAGTTCCGGACTTTCCTCTGAAGCTTTCTTT. Protein: CASSSGLSSEAFF.

A single count supports this clone. V usage is TRBV5-1 and J usage is TRBJ2-1; 11 bases are a match to TRBD2. Trimming took 2 bases from V and 4 from J; bases not matched to a gene: 11. The CDR3 is 18 amino acids. CDR1 is SGHRS, CDR2 YFSETQ, per germline. CDR3 region: CASSFRGRIAGGYNEQFF. The CDR3 DNA reads as TGCGCCAGCAGCTTTCGAGGCAGGATAGCGGGAGGGTACAATGAGCAGTTCTTC.

This clone was recorded once. The chain uses TRBV2 and TRBJ2-7; tentative D call: TRBD2 (6 bases). V was trimmed by 8 bases and J by 0 bases, leaving 23 bases between them. The CDR3 is made up of 17 amino acids. Germline V CDR1 and CDR2: SNHLY, FYNNEI. This CDR3 is CASVQTPKAGSSYEQYF. CDR3 nucleotides: TGTGCCAGCGTTCAGACCCCCAAAGCGGGTAGCTCCTACGAGCAGTACTTC.

The chain combines TRBV5-1 with TRBJ2-5; TRBD1 matches 10 bases. The CDR3 loop spans 13 amino acids. Germline V gives CDR1 SGHRS, CDR2 YFSETQ. With 4 bases clipped from V and 7 bases from J, the junction kept 4 bases outside the gene matches. Here the CDR3 reads CASSADRGGTQYF. CDR3 DNA: TGCGCCAGCAGCGCGGACAGGGGGGGGACCCAGTACTTC.

V and J are TRBV28 and TRBJ2-1, with 13 bases matching TRBD2. The V gene end was trimmed by 6 bases and the J gene end by 10 bases; junction bases not matched to a gene: 18. The CDR3 runs 18 residues. The V gene's germline CDR1 is MDHEN and CDR2 SYDVKM. CDR3 sequence (DNA): TGTGCCAGCAGATTCCCGTTTGGCGGACTAGCGGGAGTAGAAGAGCAGTTCTTC. As protein: CASRFPFGGLAGVEEQFF.

The genes are TRBV7-7 and TRBJ2-5; weak D call: TRBD1 (7 bases). CDR3 size: 12 residues. Germline CDR1 SSHAT, CDR2 FNYEAQ (reference sequence). Here the CDR3 DNA reads TGTGCTAGCGGCGACAGGGCGGGGACCCAGTACTTC. Residues: CASGDRAGTQYF.

The chain has TRBV19 and TRBJ2-3; 9 bases are shared with TRBD2. Trimming removed 5 bases from V and 5 bases from J; junction bases left unmatched: 5. From germline, CDR1 is LNHDA and CDR2 SQIVND (reference sequence). CDR3 length: 14 residues. Here the CDR3 DNA reads TGTGCCAGTAGTTCTGCGGGAGGGGTAGATACGCAGTATTTT. Translation gives CASSSAGGVDTQYF.

The rearrangement uses TRBV5-1 and TRBJ2-2, with 9 bases aligning to TRBD2. Germline lookup yields CDR1 SGHRS and CDR2 YFSETQ. The CDR3 is 14 amino acids. V was pared by 2 bases and J by 7 bases, with 3 bases of the junction left unmatched. CDR3: CASSFIAGVGELFF. The CDR3 DNA sequence: TGCGCCAGCAGCTTTATAGCGGGAGTCGGGGAGCTGTTTTTT. The whole variable domain, filled in from reference TRBV5-1 and TRBJ2-2, reads KAGVTQTPRYLIKTRGQQVTLSCSPISGHRSVSWYQQTPGQGLQFLFEYFSETQRNKGNFPGRFSGRQFSNSRSEMNVSTLELGDSALYLCASSFIAGVGELFFGEGSRLTVL.

The chain combines TRBV18 with TRBJ2-1; 9 bases fit TRBD2. With V trimmed by 0 bases and J by 6 bases, 6 bases remained unmatched. The CDR3 has 16 residues. Germline V gene data show CDR1 as KGHSH and CDR2 as LQKENI. The CDR3 sequence: CASSPPGLAGPNEQFF. The DNA for the CDR3 is TGTGCCAGCTCACCACCGGGGCTAGCGGGACCCAATGAGCAGTTCTTC.

The chain employs TRBV18 and TRBJ1-5; 7 bases agree with TRBD1. This CDR3 is 13 amino acids long. Looked up from germline, CDR1 is KGHSH and CDR2 is LQKENI. V was clipped by 4 bases and J by 5 bases; unmatched bases: 2. The CDR3 nucleotides are TGTGCCAGCTCACAGGGGGCCTATCAGCCCCAGCATTTT. Translation: CASSQGAYQPQHF.

The V gene is TRBV10-3, the J gene TRBJ2-7, with D maybe TRBD1 (7 bases). The length of the CDR3 is 17 residues. CDR1 is ENHRY and CDR2 is SYGVKD in the germline V gene. The V end was cut by 0 bases, the J end by 3 bases, with 18 bases between. The CDR3 nucleotides read TGTGCCATCAGTGAGTCCCCAGGGGGGCGGGCCCACTACGAGCAGTACTTC. This gives the protein CAISESPGGRAHYEQYF.

This sequence joins TRBV15 and TRBJ2-2; 11 bases are shared with TRBD2. The CDR3 sequence is 16 residues long. Germline V gene lookup returns CDR1 LNHNV and CDR2 YYDKDF (reference sequence). The V gene end was trimmed by 4 bases and the J gene end by 2 bases; junction bases not matched to a gene: 3. The CDR3 DNA reads TGTGCCACCAGCACGGGACTAGCGGCAAACACCGGGGAGCTGTTTTTT. Translating it yields CATSTGLAANTGELFF.

V gene TRBV6-6 combines with J gene TRBJ1-1, with unresolved D. This CDR3 has 13 residues. The V end was cut by 8 bases, the J end by 0 bases, with 10 bases between. Germline V lookup: CDR1 MNHNY, CDR2 SVGAGI (reference sequence). For the CDR3, the DNA is TGTGCCAGCGTTCCCGGGATGAACACTGAAGCTTTCTTT. Translating gives CASVPGMNTEAFF.

V is TRBV15 and J is TRBJ2-5, with 9 bases matching TRBD2. J lost 5 bases, V lost 3 bases, and 7 bases had no gene match. This CDR3 region has 15 residues. CDR1 is LNHNV and CDR2 is YYDKDF in the germline V gene (reference sequence). The CDR3 nucleotides are TGTGCCACCAGCAGGGATATAGCGGGAGCGGAGACCCAGTACTTC. This codes for CATSRDIAGAETQYF.